These 3 T cell receptor beta chains were sequenced from one sample in a study of molecular identifiers for immune sequencing clone quantification (dated by TCRdb to 2016 to 2019). The library was made by PCR. The data were produced on a NextSeq 500. TCRdb redid the processing of the public reads, applying fastp at Q25 and MiXCR, and retained in-frame beta chains. Rows matching on CDR3 protein sequence are summarized as one entry with the most common DNA and genes. Across this sample there are approximately 590,000 distinct CDR3 sequences, with roughly 25% seen only once. 0.78% of the sample rests with the top ten. The sample was naive CD8+ T cells from blood, with Jurkat cell RNA spiked in. The sample's cell subset or site, from its label and the paper: FACS-sorted CD8+CD4-CCR7+CD45RA+ naive T cells. The source of these receptors is a human donor in good health. Some libraries in this study had Jurkat cell RNA spiked in.

This clonotype was observed once. The CDR3 loop is CASSSDNYYEQYF. The CDR3 DNA follows: TGTGCCAGCAGCTCCGACAATTACTACGAGCAGTACTTC. The chain is built from TRBV11-1 and TRBJ2-7; D remains ambiguous. The germline gives CDR1 SGHAT, CDR2 FQDESV (reference sequence). The CDR3 extends over 13 amino acids. V was shortened by 4 bases and J by 3 bases, with 10 bases between the two germline ends.

Comment on this clonotype: This may be a read error, as it is one base from a much larger clone. The rearrangement joins TRBV6-2 or TRBV6-3 to TRBJ1-1; D call uncertain. V was pared by 2 bases and J by 7 bases, with 14 bases between. Germline V CDR1 and CDR2: MNHEY, SVGEGT. This CDR3 has 14 residues. The CDR3 region has the DNA TGTGCCAGCAGTTACCCGAGTGCGATCGATGAAGCTTTCTTT. The encoded protein is CASSYPSAIDEAFF.

Many counts were recorded for this clonotype. This rearrangement joins TRBV9 to TRBJ2-2; D is unclear. Trimming left V 0 bases short and J 1 base short, with 4 bases between. The CDR3 is 14 residues long. Germline V gene sequence: CDR1 SGDLS, CDR2 YYNGEE. The CDR3, as DNA: TGTGCCAGCAGCGTAGCCCAGAACACCGGGGAGCTGTTTTTT. Protein: CASSVAQNTGELFF.